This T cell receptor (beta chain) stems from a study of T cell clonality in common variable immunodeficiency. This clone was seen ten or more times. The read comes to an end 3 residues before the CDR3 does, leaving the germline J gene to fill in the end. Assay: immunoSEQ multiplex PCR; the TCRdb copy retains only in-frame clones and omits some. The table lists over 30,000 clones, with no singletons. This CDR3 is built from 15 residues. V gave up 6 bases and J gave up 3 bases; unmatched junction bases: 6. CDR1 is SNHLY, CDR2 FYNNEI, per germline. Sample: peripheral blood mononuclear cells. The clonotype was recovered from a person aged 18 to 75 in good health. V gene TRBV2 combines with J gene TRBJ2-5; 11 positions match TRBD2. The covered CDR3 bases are TGTGCCAGCAGCGCCGGGACTAGCGGAGAAGAGACC. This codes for CASSAGTSGEET. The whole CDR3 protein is CASSAGTSGEETQYF. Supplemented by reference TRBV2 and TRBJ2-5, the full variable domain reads EPEVTQTPSHQVTQMGQEVILRCVPISNHLYFYWYRQILGQKVEFLVSFYNNEISEKSEIFDDQFSVERPDGSNFTLKIRSTKLEDSAMYFCASSAGTSGEETQYFGPGTRLLVL.